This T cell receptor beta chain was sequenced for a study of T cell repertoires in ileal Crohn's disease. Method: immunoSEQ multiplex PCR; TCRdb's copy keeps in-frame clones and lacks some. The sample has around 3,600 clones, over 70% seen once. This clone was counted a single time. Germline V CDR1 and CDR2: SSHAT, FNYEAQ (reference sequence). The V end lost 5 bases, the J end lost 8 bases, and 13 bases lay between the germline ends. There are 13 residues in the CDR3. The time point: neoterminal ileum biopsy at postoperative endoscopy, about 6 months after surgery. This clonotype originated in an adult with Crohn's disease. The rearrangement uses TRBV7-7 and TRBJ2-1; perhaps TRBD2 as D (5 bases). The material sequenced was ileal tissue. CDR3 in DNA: TGTGCCAGCAGCCGGGGAAAGTTGGATGAGCAGTTCTTC. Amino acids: CASSRGKLDEQFF.